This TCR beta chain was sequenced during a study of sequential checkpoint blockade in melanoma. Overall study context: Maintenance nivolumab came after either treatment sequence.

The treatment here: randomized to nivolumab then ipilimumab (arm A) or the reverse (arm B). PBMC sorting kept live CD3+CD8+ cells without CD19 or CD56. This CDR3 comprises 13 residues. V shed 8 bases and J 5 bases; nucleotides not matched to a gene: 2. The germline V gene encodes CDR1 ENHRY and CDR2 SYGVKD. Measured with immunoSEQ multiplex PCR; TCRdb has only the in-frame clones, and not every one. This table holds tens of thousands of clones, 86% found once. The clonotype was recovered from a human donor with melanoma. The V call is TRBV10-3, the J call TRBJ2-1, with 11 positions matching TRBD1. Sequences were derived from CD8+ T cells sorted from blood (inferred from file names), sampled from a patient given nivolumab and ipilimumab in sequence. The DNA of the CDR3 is TGTGCCATCGGGACAGGGGGGAACAATGAGCAGTTCTTC. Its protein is CAIGTGGNNEQFF.